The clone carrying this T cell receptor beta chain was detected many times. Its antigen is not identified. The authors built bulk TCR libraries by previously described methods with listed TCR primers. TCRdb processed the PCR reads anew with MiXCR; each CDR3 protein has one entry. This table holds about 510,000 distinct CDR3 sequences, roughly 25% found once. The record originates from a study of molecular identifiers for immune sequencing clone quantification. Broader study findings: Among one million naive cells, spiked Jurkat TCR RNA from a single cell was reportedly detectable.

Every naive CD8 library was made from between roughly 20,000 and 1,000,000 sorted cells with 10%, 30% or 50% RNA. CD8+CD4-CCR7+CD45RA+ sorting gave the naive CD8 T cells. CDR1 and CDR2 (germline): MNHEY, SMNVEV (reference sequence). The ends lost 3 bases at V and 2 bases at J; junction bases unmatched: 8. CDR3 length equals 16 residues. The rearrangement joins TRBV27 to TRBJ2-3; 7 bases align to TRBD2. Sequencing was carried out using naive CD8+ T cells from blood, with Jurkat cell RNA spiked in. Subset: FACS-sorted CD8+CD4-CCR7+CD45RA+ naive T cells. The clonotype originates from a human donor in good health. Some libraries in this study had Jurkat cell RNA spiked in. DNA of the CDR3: TGTGCCAGCAGTTTGGTGGCTAGCGGAAACACAGATACGCAGTATTTT. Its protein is CASSLVASGNTDTQYF.